This T cell receptor beta chain was profiled in a study of T cell responses to AZD1222 COVID-19 vaccine. Profiling relied on immunoSEQ multiplex PCR, and the TCRdb table lists in-frame clones only, not all of them. Here the sample spans approximately 140,000 clones, 80% to 95% being singletons. Trimming took 4 bases from V and 8 from J, leaving 17 bases between them. The germline gives CDR1 GTSNPN, CDR2 SVGIG (reference sequence). This CDR3 spans 14 amino acids. The receptor's source is an adult who received the AZD1222 COVID-19 vaccine. The sample consisted of peripheral blood, taken 28 days after the second AZD1222 dose. This chain uses TRBV30 with TRBJ1-4, with D unresolved. The CDR3 is CAWTRGTAGEKLFF. CDR3 DNA sequence: TGTGCCTGGACCCGGGGAACGGCGGGGGAAAAACTGTTTTTT.